Included here is one T cell receptor (beta chain) sequence, with context. No antigen is known for it. The data stem from a study of post-analysis software for immune sequencing data. Looking at the study overall: In terms of disease course, relapsing-remitting, secondary progressive and progressive-relapsing multiple sclerosis were included.

Study-level results: When patients were compared with controls, about five TRBV segments were more frequent, TRBV5-6, TRBV5-1 and TRBV20-1 among them. Controls had significantly higher normalized Chao1 diversity than multiple sclerosis patients. F measure clustering grouped samples strongly by preparation batch.

Unique-molecular-identifier-tagged TCR beta cDNA libraries were used. MiXCR, applied by TCRdb to the PCR reads, yields one record per CDR3 protein. Altogether some 370,000 distinct CDR3 sequences are present, roughly 30% being singletons, with the ten largest covering roughly an eighth. This CDR3 has 16 residues. CDR1 and CDR2 (germline): SGHVS, FNYEAQ. After removal of 3 bases from V and 1 base from J, the junction contained 7 bases not matched to a gene. The rearrangement joins TRBV7-6 to TRBJ2-7, with TRBD1 matching over 9 bases. This sequence originates from a girl aged 5-17 years with multiple sclerosis. The source material was blood. The CDR3 region has the DNA TGTGCCAGCAGCTTCTCCCCTGGACAGGGGTCCTACGAGCAGTACTTC. This encodes CASSFSPGQGSYEQYF.